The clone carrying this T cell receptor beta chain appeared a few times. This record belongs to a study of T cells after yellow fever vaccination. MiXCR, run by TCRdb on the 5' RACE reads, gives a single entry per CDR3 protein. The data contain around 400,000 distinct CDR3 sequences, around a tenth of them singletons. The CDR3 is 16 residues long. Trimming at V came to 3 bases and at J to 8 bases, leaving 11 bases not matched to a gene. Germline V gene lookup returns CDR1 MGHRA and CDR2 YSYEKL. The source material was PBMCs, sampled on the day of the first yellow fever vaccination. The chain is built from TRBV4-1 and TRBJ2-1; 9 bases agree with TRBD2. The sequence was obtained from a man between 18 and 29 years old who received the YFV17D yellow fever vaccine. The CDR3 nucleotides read TGCGCCAGCAGCCATCGAGTAGCGGGGGCGACTGATGAGCAGTTCTTC. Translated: CASSHRVAGATDEQFF.